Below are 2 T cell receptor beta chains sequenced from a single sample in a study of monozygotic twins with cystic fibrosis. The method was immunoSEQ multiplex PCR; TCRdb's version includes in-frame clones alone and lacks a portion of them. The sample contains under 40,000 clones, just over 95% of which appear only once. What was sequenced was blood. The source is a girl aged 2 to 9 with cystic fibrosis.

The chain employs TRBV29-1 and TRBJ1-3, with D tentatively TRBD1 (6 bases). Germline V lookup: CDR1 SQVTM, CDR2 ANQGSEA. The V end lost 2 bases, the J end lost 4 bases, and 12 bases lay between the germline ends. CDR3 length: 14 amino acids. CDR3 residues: CSVENDRQGNTIYF. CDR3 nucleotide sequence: TGCAGCGTTGAAAACGACAGGCAGGGAAACACCATATATTTT.

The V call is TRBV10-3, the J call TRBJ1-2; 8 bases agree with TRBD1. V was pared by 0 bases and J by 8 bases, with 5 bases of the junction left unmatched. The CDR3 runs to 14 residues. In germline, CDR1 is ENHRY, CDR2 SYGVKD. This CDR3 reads CAISESQGAKGYTF. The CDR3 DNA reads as TGTGCCATCAGTGAGTCGCAGGGGGCTAAGGGCTACACCTTC.